Below, 19 T cell receptor beta chains from the same sample are listed, as sequenced in a study of blood T cell repertoires in COVID-19 (TCRdb year 2020). Receptor libraries were prepared by the immunoSEQ multiplex PCR assay. What TCRdb holds here is the immuneACCESS table cut down to in-frame rearrangements. Part of the clones is not present; checked against another copy, under half of the missing clones reflect an unresolved V gene, and the others are unexplained. The sample table contains more than 200,000 clones; only one count was recorded for approximately 88% of them. The top ten hold roughly 6.8% of the sample. The material sequenced was peripheral blood. These receptors all stem from a woman between 25 and 40 years old with COVID-19, enrolled during active disease.

The count of this clone is one. The chain links TRBV5-4 to TRBJ2-1; 11 bases are a match to TRBD2. CDR1 and CDR2 from the germline V gene are SGHNT and YYREEE (reference sequence). V lost 4 bases, J lost 4 bases, and 7 bases stayed unmatched. The CDR3 consists of 16 residues. This chain's CDR3 is CASSAASGRLYNEQFF. The CDR3 DNA reads TGTGCCAGCAGCGCCGCTAGCGGGAGGCTGTACAATGAGCAGTTCTTC.

This clone appeared a few times. This CDR3 reads CASRRTGGRMDTQYF. The CDR3, as DNA: TGTGCCAGCAGGCGAACAGGGGGGAGGATGGATACGCAGTATTTT. The rearrangement uses TRBV28 and TRBJ2-3; 8 nucleotides agree with TRBD1. Losses at the gene ends were 6 bases for V and 6 bases for J; bases not matched to a gene: 11. CDR3 length: 15 amino acids. Germline CDR1 and CDR2: MDHEN and SYDVKM.

The V and J genes are TRBV6-2 or TRBV6-3 and TRBJ2-7, with 13 nucleotides matching TRBD2. The CDR3 runs 18 residues. Germline values: CDR1 MNHEY, CDR2 SVGEGT. Trimming at V came to 6 bases and at J to 1 base, leaving 12 bases not matched to a gene. The CDR3 region is CASSLRPPGLAGSYEQYV. CDR3 DNA sequence: TGTGCCAGCAGCCTGAGACCTCCGGGACTAGCGGGGTCCTACGAGCAGTACGTC.

This rearrangement joins TRBV2 to TRBJ2-3, with 7 bases identical to TRBD1. The CDR3 length is 15 residues. Germline-derived CDR1 and CDR2 are SNHLY and FYNNEI. Unmatched junction bases numbered 5, after V lost 5 bases and J lost 0 bases. The CDR3 region has the DNA TGTGCCAGCAGTCCTCGACAGGGTAGCACAGATACGCAGTATTTT. This sequence encodes CASSPRQGSTDTQYF. The variable domain in full, completed from reference TRBV2 and TRBJ2-3, reads EPEVTQTPSHQVTQMGQEVILRCVPISNHLYFYWYRQILGQKVEFLVSFYNNEISEKSEIFDDQFSVERPDGSNFTLKIRSTKLEDSAMYFCASSPRQGSTDTQYFGPGTRLTVL.

This chain uses TRBV10-1 with TRBJ2-5; a possible D gene is TRBD1 (5 bases). Germline CDR1 is WNHNN and CDR2 is SYGVQD (reference sequence). This CDR3 is built from 14 residues. Trimming shortened V by 5 bases and J by 4 bases, and 14 bases separated the two germline ends. The CDR3 here is CASSQGGHPETQYF. CDR3 in DNA: TGCGCCAGCAGTCAGGGCGGACACCCAGAGACCCAGTACTTC.

This clone occurred a few times. The rearrangement uses TRBV29-1 and TRBJ1-5, with no clear D. CDR1 and CDR2 (germline): SQVTM, ANQGSEA. V was pared by 7 bases and J by 7 bases, with 17 bases between. The CDR3 consists of 13 residues. The CDR3 DNA follows: TGCAGCGCCGCTGGCGGGGTGGGGCAGCCCCAGCATTTT. Its protein is CSAAGGVGQPQHF.

This chain joins TRBV6-4 and TRBJ2-3; TRBD2 matches at 11 bases. The CDR3 has 15 residues. CDR1 MRHNA and CDR2 SNTAGT come from the germline V gene. V lost 2 bases to trimming and J lost 6 bases; unmatched junction nucleotides: 4. This chain's CDR3 is CASSDEPSGRDTQYF. The CDR3 DNA follows: TGTGCCAGCAGTGACGAGCCTAGCGGGAGGGATACGCAGTATTTT.

The J gene is TRBJ1-5, the V gene TRBV2; 10 bases align to TRBD1. CDR3 size: 15 residues. With V trimmed by 6 bases and J by 4 bases, 6 bases remained unmatched. Germline V gives CDR1 SNHLY, CDR2 FYNNEI. The CDR3 loop is CASRETGGGNQPQHF. CDR3 in DNA: TGTGCCAGCAGAGAGACAGGGGGCGGAAATCAGCCCCAGCATTTT.

The V and J genes are TRBV29-1 and TRBJ1-1; possible D gene TRBD1, 6 bases. Germline V gives CDR1 SQVTM, CDR2 ANQGSEA. V lost 3 bases and J lost 4, with 12 bases in between. The CDR3 is made up of 13 amino acids. This CDR3 is CSVDEGGVTEAFF. In DNA form, the CDR3 reads TGCAGCGTTGATGAAGGGGGTGTCACTGAAGCTTTCTTT.

V is TRBV9 and J is TRBJ1-2; D call uncertain. V lost 0 bases and J lost 4, with 7 bases in between. CDR3 size: 13 residues. Germline CDR1 reads SGDLS; CDR2 reads YYNGEE. The CDR3 loop is CASSVGAGYGYTF. CDR3 nucleotide sequence: TGTGCCAGCAGCGTAGGGGCAGGCTATGGCTACACCTTC.

For the CDR3, the DNA is TGTGCCTGGAACCAGGGACAGGGGAACACTGAAGCTTTCTTT. Translated: CAWNQGQGNTEAFF. V is TRBV30 and J is TRBJ1-1; 9 nucleotides match TRBD1. The ends lost 4 bases at V and 1 base at J; junction bases unmatched: 4. The CDR3 runs 14 residues. The germline V gene encodes CDR1 GTSNPN and CDR2 SVGIG (reference sequence). Complete variable domain (other parts from reference TRBV30 and TRBJ1-1): SQTIHQWPATLVQPVGSPLSLECTVEGTSNPNLYWYRQAAGRGLQLLFYSVGIGQISSEVPQNLSASRPQDRQFILSSKKLLLSDSGFYLCAWNQGQGNTEAFFGQGTRLTVV.

This clone occurred a few times. The V call is TRBV30, the J call TRBJ2-3; 7 positions match TRBD2. This CDR3 has 15 residues. Germline V gene lookup returns CDR1 GTSNPN and CDR2 SVGIG (reference sequence). The ends lost 1 base at V and 0 bases at J; junction bases unmatched: 4. Here the CDR3 reads CAWSAWEGSTDTQYF. In DNA form, the CDR3 reads TGTGCCTGGAGTGCATGGGAGGGAAGCACAGATACGCAGTATTTT.

The sample holds a few counts of this clone. The CDR3 DNA is TGTGCCAGTAAGCGAAGCGGACCTAACACCGGGGAGCTGTTTTTT. It translates to CASKRSGPNTGELFF. The V call is TRBV19, the J call TRBJ2-2; tentative D call: TRBD2 (5 bases). The CDR3 has 15 residues. Per the germline V gene, CDR1 is LNHDA and CDR2 is SQIVND (reference sequence). V was trimmed by 7 bases and J by 2 bases, leaving 14 bases between them.

This chain uses TRBV5-1 with TRBJ2-3, with D possibly matching TRBD1 (6 bases). This CDR3 spans 18 amino acids. Per the germline V gene, CDR1 is SGHRS and CDR2 is YFSETQ. The V gene lost 3 bases and the J gene lost 0 bases, with 20 bases spanning the gap. The CDR3 protein is CASSSRPFSDRSTDTQYF. In DNA, the CDR3 is TGCGCCAGCAGCTCCCGTCCCTTCTCGGACAGAAGCACAGATACGCAGTATTTT.

V and J are TRBV5-1 and TRBJ1-2, with 9 bases matching TRBD1. The J segment lost 8 bases and the V segment lost 4 bases, leaving 9 bases of the junction unmatched. Germline V gene data show CDR1 as SGHRS and CDR2 as YFSETQ. This CDR3 contains 14 residues. CDR3: CASSINTGGEGYTF. DNA of the CDR3: TGCGCCAGCAGCATAAATACAGGGGGCGAGGGCTACACCTTC.

The V gene is TRBV4-2, the J gene TRBJ2-1, with 7 bases fitting TRBD1. The V gene end was trimmed by 1 base and the J gene end by 0 bases; junction bases not matched to a gene: 3. The V gene's germline CDR1 is LGHNA and CDR2 YNFKEQ. CDR3 size: 16 residues. CDR3 sequence reads: CASSQAGQSSYNEQFF. The CDR3, as DNA: TGTGCCAGCAGCCAAGCGGGACAGAGCTCCTACAATGAGCAGTTCTTC.

J is TRBJ2-2 and V is TRBV5-1; 7 nucleotides match TRBD2. Germline assignment: CDR1 SGHRS and CDR2 YFSETQ. Unmatched junction bases numbered 3, after V lost 0 bases and J lost 1 base. CDR3 length: 16 amino acids. Written as DNA, the CDR3 is TGCGCCAGCAGCTTGGGGGCTAGCGGGAACACCGGGGAGCTGTTTTTT. Translated, it gives CASSLGASGNTGELFF. Complete variable domain (other parts from reference TRBV5-1 and TRBJ2-2): KAGVTQTPRYLIKTRGQQVTLSCSPISGHRSVSWYQQTPGQGLQFLFEYFSETQRNKGNFPGRFSGRQFSNSRSEMNVSTLELGDSALYLCASSLGASGNTGELFFGEGSRLTVL.

CDR3 sequence: CASSVWVAGDTDTQYF. CDR3 sequence (DNA): TGTGCCAGCAGCGTATGGGTAGCGGGAGACACAGATACGCAGTATTTT. This chain joins TRBV9 and TRBJ2-3; 9 bases fit TRBD2. This CDR3 has 16 residues. Germline V gene data show CDR1 as SGDLS and CDR2 as YYNGEE. Trimming cost V 1 base and J 2 bases; bases outside gene matches: 5.

The V call is TRBV27, the J call TRBJ1-2; D possibly corresponds to TRBD1 (5 bases). The V and J ends lost 8 bases and 6 bases respectively, with 22 bases between them. The germline V gene has CDR1 MNHEY and CDR2 SMNVEV (reference sequence). This CDR3 spans 15 amino acids. The CDR3 reads CASRQQALPRDGYTF. The CDR3 DNA is TGTGCCAGCCGCCAACAGGCTCTCCCAAGGGATGGCTACACCTTC.